The source of this T cell receptor (beta chain) is a study of blood T cell repertoires in COVID-19. Overall study: Researchers got acute and convalescent COVID-19 samples from the United States, Italy and Spain. From T cells, B-cell-depleted T cells, or PBMCs came the material, which was cDNA or gDNA.

The CDR3 consists of 18 residues. The germline gives CDR1 MDHEN, CDR2 SYDVKM. V dropped 3 bases and J dropped 6; count of bases not matched to a gene: 16. In the study's own analysis: Counts of nucleated cells, estimated from reference gene primer amplification, were obtained. The data were produced by immunoSEQ multiplex PCR, yet TCRdb's version contains in-frame clones alone and is incomplete. From that table come the V and J calls and clone size; the DNA was used to work out D and trimming. This sample has some 97,000 clones, with about 89% found just once. The chain joins TRBV28 to TRBJ2-3; 9 bases match TRBD1. The receptor was isolated from a man in his fifties or sixties with acute or convalescent COVID-19. Specimen: peripheral blood. This CDR3 reads CASSFLDRGLFDSDTQYF. The CDR3 bases are TGTGCCAGCAGTTTCCTGGACAGGGGCCTTTTCGATTCGGATACGCAGTATTTT.